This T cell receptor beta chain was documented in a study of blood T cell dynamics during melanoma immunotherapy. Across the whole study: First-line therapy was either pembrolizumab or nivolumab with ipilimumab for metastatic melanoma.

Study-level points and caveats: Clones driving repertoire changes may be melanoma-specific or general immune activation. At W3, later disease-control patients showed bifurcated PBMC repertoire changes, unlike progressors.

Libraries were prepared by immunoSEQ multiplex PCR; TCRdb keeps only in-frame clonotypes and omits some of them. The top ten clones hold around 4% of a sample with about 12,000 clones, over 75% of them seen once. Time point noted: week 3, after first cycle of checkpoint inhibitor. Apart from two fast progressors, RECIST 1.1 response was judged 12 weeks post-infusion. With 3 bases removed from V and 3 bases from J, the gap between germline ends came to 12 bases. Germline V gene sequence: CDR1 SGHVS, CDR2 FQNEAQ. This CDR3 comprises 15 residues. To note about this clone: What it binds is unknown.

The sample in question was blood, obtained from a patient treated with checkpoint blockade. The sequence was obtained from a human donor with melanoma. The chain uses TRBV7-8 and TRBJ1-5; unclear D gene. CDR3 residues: CASSFNSVNNQPQHF. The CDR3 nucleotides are TGTGCCAGCAGCTTTAACAGCGTAAACAATCAGCCCCAGCATTTT. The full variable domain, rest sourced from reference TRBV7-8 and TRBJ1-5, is GAGVSQSPRYKVAKRGQDVALRCDPISGHVSLFWYQQALGQGPEFLTYFQNEAQLDKSGLPSDRFFAERPEGSVSTLKIQRTQQEDSAVYLCASSFNSVNNQPQHFGDGTRLSIL.